Below, one T cell receptor beta chain is given with its context. Its antigen remains unknown. The data stem from a study of cytomegalovirus exposure and HLA in healthy donors. Donors were ostensibly healthy at sampling, although undocumented immune exposures were probable. With 60 Vbeta and 13 Jbeta primers, the PCR was carried out. Libraries were prepared by immunoSEQ multiplex PCR; TCRdb keeps only in-frame clonotypes and omits some of them. In the table there are approximately 110,000 clones, about 81% of which are singletons. Study-wide findings and caveats: In a later analysis, the majority of CMV-associated beta chains seemingly showed HLA restriction.

This clonotype was obtained from a woman aged 30 to 39 in good health and CMV-seronegative. Input material: PBMCs.

The CDR3 sequence is CASSPSEDIEYGYTF. The DNA of the CDR3 is TGTGCCAGCTCACCATCGGAGGATATTGAATATGGCTACACCTTC. The chain is built from TRBV18 and TRBJ1-2; D unresolved. V lost 2 bases, J lost 5 bases, and 15 bases lay in between. The length of the CDR3 is 15 residues. The germline gives CDR1 KGHSH, CDR2 LQKENI.